What follows describes a single TCR beta chain. Its antigen is undetermined. The study ran its PCR with 60 Vbeta and 13 Jbeta primers. Profiling relied on immunoSEQ multiplex PCR, and the TCRdb table lists in-frame clones only, not all of them. This sample's clone table lists roughly 110,000 clones. V dropped 2 bases and J dropped 5; count of bases not matched to a gene: 5. The germline gives CDR1 KGHSH, CDR2 LQKENI. The CDR3 loop spans 15 amino acids. These data originate in a study of cytomegalovirus exposure and HLA in healthy donors. Looking at the study overall: A previous analysis identified 95 million to 140 million unique TCR beta sequences derived from about 180 million T cells. Study-wide results and limits: It was reportedly the case that the classifier diagnosed cytomegalovirus status with high specificity and sensitivity.

The rearrangement uses TRBV18 and TRBJ1-5, with TRBD1 matching 8 bases. What was sequenced was PBMCs. This TCR came from a man in his thirties or forties in good health and CMV-seronegative. CDR3 protein: CASSPVTGVDQPQHF. In DNA form, the CDR3 reads TGTGCCAGCTCACCAGTGACAGGGGTGGATCAGCCCCAGCATTTT.